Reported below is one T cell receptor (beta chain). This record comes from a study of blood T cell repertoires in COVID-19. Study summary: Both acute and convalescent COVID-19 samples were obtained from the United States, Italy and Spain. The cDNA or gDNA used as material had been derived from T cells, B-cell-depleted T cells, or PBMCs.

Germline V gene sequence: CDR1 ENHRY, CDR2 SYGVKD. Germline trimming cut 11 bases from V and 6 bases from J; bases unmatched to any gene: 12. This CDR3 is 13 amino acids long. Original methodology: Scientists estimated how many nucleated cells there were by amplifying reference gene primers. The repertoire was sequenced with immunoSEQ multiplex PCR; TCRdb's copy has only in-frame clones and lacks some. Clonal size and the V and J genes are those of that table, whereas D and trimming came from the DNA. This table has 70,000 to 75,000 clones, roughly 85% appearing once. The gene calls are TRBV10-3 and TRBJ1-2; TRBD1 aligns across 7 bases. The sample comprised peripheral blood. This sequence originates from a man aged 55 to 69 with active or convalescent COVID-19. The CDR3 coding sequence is TGTGCCGCACAGGGGTCCCCTTGGGATGGCTACACCTTC. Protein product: CAAQGSPWDGYTF.